Given below is one TCR beta chain in context. These data are taken from a study of blood T cells in healthy people across ages. Through a sample-barcoded 5' primer and a J-beta primer mix, a second PCR was run for roughly 7 to 11 cycles. Each CDR3 protein gets one entry after TCRdb re-called the 5' RACE reads with MiXCR. The repertoire holds roughly 1.4 million distinct CDR3 sequences, with around 59% as singletons. CDR1 SGHTS and CDR2 YDEGEE come from the germline V gene. Trimming removed 1 base from V and 0 bases from J; junction bases left unmatched: 11. This CDR3 comprises 18 residues. This chain links TRBV5-8 with TRBJ2-7, with 9 positions matching TRBD2. The specimen sequenced was blood. This TCR was sampled from a man younger than 35 in good health. The CDR3 DNA reads as TGTGCCAGCAGCTTGAAATTGAGCGGGGGGTCCTTCTCCTACGAGCAGTACTTC. It yields the protein CASSLKLSGGSFSYEQYF.